This paragraph reports one TCR beta chain. The V gene's germline CDR1 is SGHTA and CDR2 FQGTGA. J gave up 7 bases and V 2 bases, and 5 bases lay outside the gene matches. The CDR3 is 15 residues long. The data derive from a study of T cell changes during pregnancy in multiple sclerosis. The protocol was immunoSEQ multiplex PCR, while the TCRdb copy is restricted to in-frame clones and leaves out a portion. The table has approximately 70,000 clones, roughly 90% seen once. This sequence originates from a female donor with multiple sclerosis, enrolled in a pregnancy study. The material was peripheral blood, obtained in the second trimester of pregnancy. The genes are TRBV7-3 and TRBJ2-1, with TRBD2 matching 10 bases. The chain's CDR3 is CASSLQAGGRNEQFF. CDR3 nucleotide sequence: TGTGCCAGCAGCTTACAAGCGGGGGGGCGGAATGAGCAGTTCTTC.